This T cell receptor (beta chain) was obtained from a study of CD8 T cells in Susac syndrome. RNA, at about 0.5 to 1 ug, was reverse transcribed with random hexamers. Coverage of TCR beta CDR3 amplification by immunoSEQ multiplex PCR extended to 54 Vbeta and 13 Jbeta. TCRdb recomputed calls from the immunoSEQ multiplex PCR reads with MiXCR, one row per CDR3 protein. The sample records under 350,000 distinct CDR3 sequences, about 90% being singletons. This CDR3 has 13 amino acids. The germline V and J ends were trimmed by 5 bases and 9 bases, with 11 bases remaining between them. Sequenced sample: CD4+ T cells from PBMCs. The rearrangement links TRBV12-3 or TRBV12-4 to TRBJ1-6; D is uncertain. The clonotype was recovered from a human donor with multiple sclerosis. CDR3: CASSPFLGSPLHF. The DNA of the CDR3 is TGTGCCAGCAGTCCTTTTTTGGGTTCACCCCTCCACTTT.